A selection of T cell receptor beta chains follows, all from one sample in a study of cytomegalovirus exposure and HLA in healthy donors. Repertoires were generated with immunoSEQ multiplex PCR, while TCRdb's copy carries only in-frame clones and drops some. The sample shows approximately 110,000 clones, roughly 78% of them seen only once. The sample taken for sequencing was PBMCs. These receptors were collected from a woman in her forties in good health and CMV-seronegative. The CDR3 runs from the conserved cysteine through the conserved F or W. D genes are given only for firm matches. Clone sizes are given selectively: once, few, many, or a class where the clone is expanded.

abundance	d_gene	j_gene	v_gene	CDR3nt	CDR3aa
-	-	TRBJ1-6	TRBV30	TGTGCCTGGACGGACAATTCCCCCCCACCCCTCCACTTT	CAWTDNSPPPLHF
-	-	TRBJ2-1	TRBV7-8	TGTGCCAGCAGCTTTCAGCCAGCGCACACCTACAATGAGCAGTTCTTC	CASSFQPAHTYNEQFF
-	TRBD1	TRBJ1-1	TRBV5-1	TGCGCCAGCAGCTGGAGGCCCCAGGGACAGGGGAACACTGAAGCTTTCTTT	CASSWRPQGQGNTEAFF
-	TRBD2	TRBJ2-5	TRBV25-1	TGTGCCAGCAGTCCCAGGGAGGGGTACCAAGAGACCCAGTACTTC	CASSPREGYQETQYF
-	TRBD2	TRBJ2-1	TRBV5-1	TGCGCCAGCAGCTTGGACGGGGGGGGTTACAATGAGCAGTTCTTC	CASSLDGGGYNEQFF
once	TRBD2	TRBJ2-5	TRBV5-1	TGCGCCAGCCCCCGCCAAGCGGGAACCTTCCAAGAGACCCAGTACTTC	CASPRQAGTFQETQYF
-	-	TRBJ2-5	TRBV9	TGTGCCAGCAGCGTAGAAGGGGTCCTCCCGGGGACCCAGTACTTC	CASSVEGVLPGTQYF
-	-	TRBJ1-6	TRBV19	TGTGCCAGTAGTTCCTCACAGTCTTATAATTCACCCCTCCACTTT	CASSSSQSYNSPLHF
few	-	TRBJ2-5	TRBV6-6	TGTGCCAGCAGTTACTCACCGGTGTACCAAGAGACCCAGTACTTC	CASSYSPVYQETQYF
few	TRBD2	TRBJ2-1	TRBV4-2	TGTGCCAGCAGCCAAGTCCCCTGGCGGGGGGGGAACAATGAGCAGTTCTTC	CASSQVPWRGGNNEQFF
-	-	TRBJ2-1	TRBV6-1	TGTGCCAGCAAAGGGGCGAGCTCCTACAATGAGCAGTTCTTC	CASKGASSYNEQFF
once	TRBD1	TRBJ2-7	TRBV6-5	TGTGCCAGCAGTTACGGTGGGACAGGGCGGGGATACGAGCAGTACTTC	CASSYGGTGRGYEQYF
-	TRBD1	TRBJ1-5	TRBV18	TGTGCCAGCTCAAGAAGACAGGGCGATCAGCCCCAGCATTTT	CASSRRQGDQPQHF
-	TRBD1	TRBJ1-2	TRBV11-2	TGTGCCAGCGTCAGGGACAGGGTATGGAGTGGCTACACCTTC	CASVRDRVWSGYTF
-	TRBD1	TRBJ1-1	TRBV7-2	TGTGCCAGCAGCCGCACAGGGGGGCTGAACACTGAAGCTTTCTTT	CASSRTGGLNTEAFF
-	-	TRBJ1-6	TRBV5-5	TGTGCCAGCAGCCCCCGAGGCCCGGACAGAGAACTTAATTCACCCCTCCACTTT	CASSPRGPDRELNSPLHF
few	TRBD2	TRBJ2-7	TRBV6-6	TGTGCCAGCAGTTACCTCGGCGGGAGGAACGACGAGCAGTACTTC	CASSYLGGRNDEQYF
-	-	TRBJ2-1	TRBV7-2	TGTGCCAGCAGCTTAGCGAGGGAAGTGCAGTTCTTC	CASSLAREVQFF
few	-	TRBJ1-1	TRBV30	TGTGCTGGGGGGAGGAACACTGAAGCTTTCTTT	CAGGRNTEAFF
-	-	TRBJ2-7	TRBV2	TGTGCCAGCAGTGAACAGGGTCAATCCTACGAGCAGTACTTC	CASSEQGQSYEQYF
-	TRBD1	TRBJ1-4	TRBV9	TGTGCCAGCAGCGTAGGACAGGGGGCCCGGTGGGATGAAAAACTGTTTTTT	CASSVGQGARWDEKLFF
-	TRBD1	TRBJ2-5	TRBV6-1	TGTGCCAGCAGTAGACACAGGGGGGAGACCCAGTACTTC	CASSRHRGETQYF
-	-	TRBJ1-2	TRBV13	TGTGCCAGCAGCTTAAGAGGAATACCCTATGGCTACACCTTC	CASSLRGIPYGYTF
-	TRBD2	TRBJ2-3	TRBV28	TGTGCCAGCAGGGCCACAAAGGGGACTAGCAGGGGAATCACAGATACGCAGTATTTT	CASRATKGTSRGITDTQYF
-	TRBD1	TRBJ1-2	TRBV5-4	TGTGCCAGCAGCACGTGGCGGGCTACAGGGGCATATGGCTACACCTTC	CASSTWRATGAYGYTF
-	TRBD1	TRBJ1-3	TRBV6-5	TGTGCCAGCAGTTCCCGGACAGGTTTCACTGGAAACACCATATATTTT	CASSSRTGFTGNTIYF
-	TRBD2	TRBJ2-5	TRBV2	TGTGCCAGCAGTGAGGCCCTAGCGGAAAACGCGGGAGAGACCCAGTACTTC	CASSEALAENAGETQYF
-	-	TRBJ1-2	TRBV28	TGTGCCAGCAGATCGACAGTTAACTATGGCTACACCTTC	CASRSTVNYGYTF
-	-	TRBJ1-1	TRBV9	TGTGCCAGCAGCTCAAGTAGGAGGAATGAAGCTTTCTTT	CASSSSRRNEAFF
-	-	TRBJ1-2	TRBV28	TGTGCCAGCACCTTCTCCACAGGGCGATATGGCTACACCTTC	CASTFSTGRYGYTF
few	TRBD1	TRBJ2-7	TRBV28	TGTGCCAGCAGTTCCCGAAGTACAGGGGGCAGGTTCTCCTACGAGCAGTACTTC	CASSSRSTGGRFSYEQYF
-	TRBD2	TRBJ2-3	TRBV7-9	TGTGCCAGCAGCTTAATGACTAGCGGAACCGCTAGCACAGATACGCAGTATTTT	CASSLMTSGTASTDTQYF
-	TRBD1	TRBJ1-4	TRBV15	TGTGCCACCAGCAGGGTAGACAGGGGAAGGAGTGAAAAACTGTTTTTT	CATSRVDRGRSEKLFF
few	TRBD1	TRBJ2-7	TRBV29-1	TGCAGCGCGGGACAGGGCTACGAGCAGTACTTC	CSAGQGYEQYF
-	TRBD2	TRBJ2-2	TRBV9	TGTGCCAGCAGCTTTGACCTAGCGGTTAACACCGGGGAGCTGTTTTTT	CASSFDLAVNTGELFF
-	-	TRBJ2-1	TRBV9	TGTGCCAGCAGCCCCGACACCTTCTCCTACAATGAGCAGTTCTTC	CASSPDTFSYNEQFF
-	TRBD1	TRBJ2-3	TRBV5-4	TGTGCCAGCAGCTTGGGCCACAAGGGGGCGGTTGGAGATACGCAGTATTTT	CASSLGHKGAVGDTQYF
-	-	TRBJ2-7	TRBV6-5	TGTGCCAGCAGTTACTCGGGCAAAGAGCTCTACGAGCAGTACTTC	CASSYSGKELYEQYF
-	-	TRBJ1-5	TRBV19	TGTGCCAGTAGTATAGATTCAGGGTGGGGACACAGCAATCAGCCCCAGCATTTT	CASSIDSGWGHSNQPQHF
-	TRBD1	TRBJ2-1	TRBV2	TGTGCCAGCGGTCGACAGGGGGATGATGAGCAGTTCTTC	CASGRQGDDEQFF
-	TRBD1	TRBJ1-2	TRBV18	TGTGCCAGCTCACATACGACAGGGGAGTCGTTTGGCTACACCTTC	CASSHTTGESFGYTF
-	-	TRBJ1-1	TRBV5-1	TGCGCCAGCAGCACCTCAGAGGCGGGAAGTACTGAAGCTTTCTTT	CASSTSEAGSTEAFF
-	TRBD1	TRBJ2-7	TRBV7-2	TGTGCCAGCAGCTTGGGCGGACAGGGGGCCTACGAGCAGTACTTC	CASSLGGQGAYEQYF
-	-	TRBJ1-2	TRBV7-2	TGTGCCAGCAGTGGGGGCGAGCACAAAACGGGGGGCTACACCTTC	CASSGGEHKTGGYTF
-	TRBD1	TRBJ1-2	TRBV6-5	TGTGCCAGCAGTTCAGGGACAGGGGACGGCTACACCTTC	CASSSGTGDGYTF
-	TRBD2	TRBJ2-3	TRBV15	TGTGCCACCAGCAGAACAACTAGCGCCCGCACAGATACGCAGTATTTT	CATSRTTSARTDTQYF
-	-	TRBJ1-2	TRBV7-2	TGTGCCAGCCTCCGAGGGGGGGACTATGGCTACACCTTC	CASLRGGDYGYTF
-	TRBD1	TRBJ2-7	TRBV6-1	TGTGCCAGCAGGCAGGGGGTAATTTACGAGCAGTACTTC	CASRQGVIYEQYF
-	TRBD1	TRBJ1-1	TRBV12-5	TGTGCTAGTGGTTTGGACAGGGGGGACACTGAAGCTTTCTTT	CASGLDRGDTEAFF
-	TRBD1	TRBJ1-4	TRBV5-4	TGTGCCAGCAGCGAATACAGGGGGCCTAATGAAAAACTGTTTTTT	CASSEYRGPNEKLFF
few	TRBD2	TRBJ2-3	TRBV10-1	TGCGCCAGCAGTGAGCCTAGCGGGGGCACAGATACGCAGTATTTT	CASSEPSGGTDTQYF
-	-	TRBJ2-3	TRBV28	TGTGCCAGCCAACTTAGCGGAGCGAGGGATACGCAGTATTTT	CASQLSGARDTQYF